The TCR beta chain described here comes from a study of blood T cells in healthy people across ages (dated by TCRdb to 2014 to 2015). Concerning the study at large: In model experiments, template switching captured roughly one uniquely barcoded TCR beta cDNA molecule for every two T cells. Using deep sequencing normalized with unique cDNA molecular identifiers, the study measured how TCR beta repertoire diversity changes with age. To avoid experimental bias, donors of different ages were distributed randomly across sequencing lanes. The donors were divided into four age groups: young (average approximately 15 years), middle-aged (under 40), aged (approximately 62) and long-lived (around 87). The study analyzed two additional independent replicas of 1 million unique cDNA reads from the same blood draw for two donors, one aged 18 to 29 and one aged 80 or older.

The library relied on 5' RACE. Sequencing was carried out with an Illumina HiSeq 2500. A second PCR of about 7 to 12 cycles was performed with a sample-barcoded 5' primer and a J-beta primer mix. A unique molecular identifier was introduced onto each TCR beta cDNA molecule by a template-switch 5' adaptor carrying 12 random nucleotides. Each sample yielded at least 2.5 million CDR3-containing paired-end reads. All of the RNA was converted into first-strand cDNA using the Mint cDNA synthesis kit, with a TRBC-specific oligonucleotide serving as the primer. Following uracil-DNA glycosylase treatment, a first 18-cycle PCR with universal primers M1SS and BC2_uni_R was performed on all cDNA. As for the original processing: Each sample was normalized by randomly selecting 1 million high-quality reads, each carrying a distinct molecular identifier. Reads with shared molecular identifiers were discarded instead of being binned into consensus sequences. CDR3 identification, clonotype clustering and error correction used MiTCR with a Q25 quality threshold and the strictest error-elimination algorithm. A nonparametric unseen species model with Euler transformation was used to estimate a lower bound on total TCR beta diversity. TCRdb ran its own pipeline on the public reads, namely fastp trimming at Q25 and MiXCR clone calling, and kept in-frame beta chains. Each entry merges the rows of one CDR3 protein and shows their most common DNA and genes. What appears here as the V and J calls and clone size reflects TCRdb's work, not the paper's. This sample lists some 1.4 million distinct CDR3 sequences; 35% to 45% were detected once. The ten largest clonotypes hold approximately 7.9% of the sample.

Overall study results and their limits: As age increased, observed TCR beta diversity per million T cells dropped in a roughly linear way, and a significant reduction was already evident by age about 36. There was a strong correlation between observed TCR beta diversity and the percentage of naive T cells measured by flow cytometry. Donor CMV infection status was unknown, potentially confounding age-related changes in expanded clonotypes. Total diversity estimates from one million sequenced T cells were considered lower bounds and underestimates. Bulk unsorted PBMC profiling prevented conclusive comparison of naive and antigen-experienced compartments. The long-lived group showed more naive CD4+ T cells, fewer expanded clones and increased TCR diversity than the aged group, suggesting age selection.

The germline V gene encodes CDR1 MDHEN and CDR2 SYDVKM. The CDR3 has 13 amino acids, counting the end cysteine and phenylalanine. The sequence is cut down to CDR3 DNA, 39 bases in frame from base 1. A distance of 18 bases separates the germline ends of V and J, which lose 5 bases and 13 bases respectively. The donors were roughly 40 Caucasian individuals from Russia, aged roughly 6 to 95 years, who were systemically healthy. Approximately 9.7 milliliters of peripheral blood were drawn from each donor into EDTA-treated Vacutainer tubes. Ficoll-Paque density-gradient centrifugation was used to isolate PBMCs, with at least 7 million per sample. Trizol reagent was used to extract total RNA from PBMCs, with at least 6 micrograms per sample. For every donor, an aliquot of PBMCs went through flow cytometry to measure the percentages of naive CD45RAhigh/CD27high T cells. Comment on this clonotype: The antigen this receptor binds is unknown. No qualities accompany the bases; no much larger clone lies one base away.

The V and J segments used are TRBV28 and TRBJ1-5, with TRBD1 perhaps the D gene, on 5 matching bases. Sequenced: blood. This receptor was taken from a woman aged 18-35 years in good health. CDR3 loop: CASSGTLPGRQHF. The sequenced DNA is TGTGCCAGCAGTGGGACCTTACCGGGACGGCAGCATTTT. The CDR3 plus the reference TRBV28 and TRBJ1-5 genes for the other parts give the full variable domain: DVKVTQSSRYLVKRTGEKVFLECVQDMDHENMFWYRQDPGLGLRLIYFSYDVKMKEKGDIPEGYSVSREKKERFSLILESASTNQTSMYLCASSGTLPGRQHFGDGTRLSIL.